This T cell receptor (beta chain) came from a study of cytomegalovirus exposure and HLA in healthy donors. The study's findings and limits: Later work found that TCR association rates differed between HLA loci; DRB1 had the most and HLA-C the fewest.

Use of 60 Vbeta and 13 Jbeta primers characterized the PCR. Method: immunoSEQ multiplex PCR; TCRdb's copy keeps in-frame clones and lacks some. This table holds fewer than 65,000 clones, over 75% found once. This clone was observed a single time. What it binds is unknown. Germline CDR1 SGHNT, CDR2 YENEEA. V was clipped by 0 bases and J by 5 bases, with 13 bases between them. The CDR3 consists of 15 residues. This clonotype was sampled from a man aged 18 to 30 in good health and CMV-seronegative. Sequencing used PBMCs. This chain joins TRBV11-3 and TRBJ1-1; D is possibly TRBD1 (6 bases). CDR3 residues: CASSLDQGGQTEAFF. The CDR3 bases are TGTGCCAGCAGCTTAGATCAAGGGGGTCAAACTGAAGCTTTCTTT.